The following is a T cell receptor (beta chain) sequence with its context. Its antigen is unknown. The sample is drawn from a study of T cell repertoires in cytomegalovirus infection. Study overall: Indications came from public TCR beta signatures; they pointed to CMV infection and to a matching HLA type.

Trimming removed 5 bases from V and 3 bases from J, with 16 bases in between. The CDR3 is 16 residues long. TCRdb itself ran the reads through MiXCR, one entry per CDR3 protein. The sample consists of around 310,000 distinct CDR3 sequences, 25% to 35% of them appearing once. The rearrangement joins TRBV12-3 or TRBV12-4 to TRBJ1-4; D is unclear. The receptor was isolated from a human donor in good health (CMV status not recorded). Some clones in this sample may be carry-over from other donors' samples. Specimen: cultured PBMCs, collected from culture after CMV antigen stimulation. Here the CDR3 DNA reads TGTGCCAGCAGTCCACGTAATGCAGGACCTAATGAAAAACTGTTTTTT. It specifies CASSPRNAGPNEKLFF.